This TCR beta chain was recorded in a study of graft-versus-host responses after intestinal transplantation (dated by TCRdb to the early 2020s). Regarding the research as a whole: The transplants that recipients got were multivisceral, liver-intestinal, or isolated intestinal. To identify alloreactive clones, pre-transplant mixed lymphocyte reaction products were sequenced and compared with unstimulated pre-transplant donor and recipient T cells. After intestinal transplantation, graft-versus-host and host-versus-graft alloreactive T cell clones were followed in the graft, circulation and bone marrow using bulk TCR-beta CDR3 sequencing. Every recipient was given anti-thymocyte globulin induction, then maintenance tacrolimus and steroids for 3 to 4 years. The cohort enrolled 24 intestinal transplant recipients, one of whom was a retransplant, and 3 patients without pretransplant specimens were excluded. Samples from three later patients were sequenced in-house on an Illumina MiSeq with MiXCR processing rather than by the commercial service. Donor T cell macrochimerism was defined as a peak of at least 4% donor T cells among recipient peripheral blood mononuclear cells.

Measured from the cysteine to the phenylalanine, the CDR3 is 13 residues long. Just the 39-base CDR3 DNA is kept, in frame starting at base 1. The V and J ends are trimmed by 3 bases and 10 bases, leaving 10 bases between them. CDR1 and CDR2, looked up from the germline V gene, are KGHSH and LQKENI. This sample's time point label indicates: cells obtained before transplantation from donor or recipient. CD3+CD4+ and CD3+CD8+ populations were FACS-sorted from unstimulated pre-transplant donor and recipient cells taken from spleen or lymph nodes. On this clone: Which antigen it targets is not known. Base qualities were left out, and no much larger clone turns up one base away.

Study-level results and caveats: GvH clones were detected in recipient bone marrow, and some of these GvH clones were observed earlier in ileal mucosa or blood, consistent with an intestinal mucosal origin. Peak levels of circulating GvH clones were associated with declines in HvG clones early after transplant. In patients with donor T cell macrochimerism, the allografts had high GvH to HvG T cell clonal ratios. The relatively low number and heterogeneity of intestinal transplant patients limited the conclusions.

Preparation of the library involved the immunoSEQ multiplex PCR assay. For most patients, genomic DNA was isolated using the Qiagen DNeasy Blood and Tissue Kit and was shipped frozen to Adaptive Biotechnologies for TCR sequencing. For most patients, high-throughput TCR-beta CDR3 sequencing of genomic DNA was performed by Adaptive Biotechnologies. The authors' analysis ran thus. TCR sequencing data for approximately 19 patients were retrieved from Adaptive's ImmunoSEQ software; three other patients were processed with MiXCR and VDJtools. CD4 versus CD8 sorting errors were corrected by removing sequences found in both subsets at a frequency ratio below 5:1. CDR3 nucleotide sequences shared by donor and recipient were removed because the origin of these sequences could not be assigned. To be classed as alloreactive, a clone needed at least 2-fold expansion over unstimulated cells and a minimum CFSE-low frequency of 0.002% (template counts) or 0.001% (read counts). Mappable clones were those detected in sequenced pre-transplant spleen, lymph node, or MLR CFSE-low populations of the donor or recipient. Cumulative frequency of alloreactive clones was calculated as a percentage of all sequences weighted by copy number. This immuneACCESS table, as held by TCRdb, lists in-frame sequences with V and J called but not all clones. Of the missing ones, under half trace to an unresolved V gene in checked studies; the others have no known cause. Clone size and the V and J calls come from that table; the DNA yielded D and trimming. The sample profile shows some 97,000 clones; more than 85% of them were found once. The ten top clones hold around 0.86% of the sample.

The V and J genes are TRBV18 and TRBJ1-6, with the D gene not confidently named. The receptor's source is a human donor who was the organ donor for an intestinal transplant. The material was unstimulated CD4+ T cells sorted from spleen or lymph node cells, obtained before transplant. The DNA is TGTGCCAGCTCACCCACCATGGACTCACCCCTCCACTTT. Its protein product is CASSPTMDSPLHF.